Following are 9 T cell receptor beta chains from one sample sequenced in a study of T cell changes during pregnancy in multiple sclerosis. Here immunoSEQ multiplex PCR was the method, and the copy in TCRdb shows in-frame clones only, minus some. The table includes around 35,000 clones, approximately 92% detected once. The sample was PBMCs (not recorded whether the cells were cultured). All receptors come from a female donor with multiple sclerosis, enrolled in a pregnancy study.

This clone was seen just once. CDR3 amino acids: CASSVGLAGAYNEQFF. CDR3 DNA sequence: TGTGCCAGCAGCGTTGGACTAGCGGGAGCCTACAATGAGCAGTTCTTC. The chain joins TRBV9 to TRBJ2-1; 13 nucleotides align to TRBD2. CDR3 length: 16 amino acids. V trimming: 2 bases; J trimming: 2 bases; junction bases outside the gene matches: 1. The V gene's germline CDR1 is SGDLS and CDR2 YYNGEE.

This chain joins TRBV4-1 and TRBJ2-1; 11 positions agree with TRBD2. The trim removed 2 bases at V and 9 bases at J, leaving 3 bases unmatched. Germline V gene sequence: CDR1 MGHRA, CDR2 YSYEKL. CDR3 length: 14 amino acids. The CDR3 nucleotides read TGCGCCAGCAGCCAACTACTAGCGGGAGCTGAGCAGTTCTTC. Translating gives CASSQLLAGAEQFF.

The CDR3 DNA sequence: TGCAGCGTCTCCCCGCAGGGGTCCCTGAACACCGGGGAGCTGTTTTTT. It yields the protein CSVSPQGSLNTGELFF. The chain uses TRBV29-1 and TRBJ2-2; D is perhaps TRBD1 (6 bases). The CDR3 covers 16 residues. Germline values: CDR1 SQVTM, CDR2 ANQGSEA. The V end lost 6 bases, the J end lost 1 base, and 18 bases lay between the germline ends.

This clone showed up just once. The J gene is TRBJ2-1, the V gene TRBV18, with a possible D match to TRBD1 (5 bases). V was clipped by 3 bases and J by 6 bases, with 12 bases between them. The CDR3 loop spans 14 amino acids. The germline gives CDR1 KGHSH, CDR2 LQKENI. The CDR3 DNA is TGTGCCAGCTCACCCTCACAGCAGGGCAATGAGCAGTTCTTC. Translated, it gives CASSPSQQGNEQFF. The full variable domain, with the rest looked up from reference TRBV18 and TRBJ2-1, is NAGVMQNPRHLVRRRGQEARLRCSPMKGHSHVYWYRQLPEEGLKFMVYLQKENIIDESGMPKERFSAEFPKEGPSILRIQQVVRGDSAAYFCASSPSQQGNEQFFGPGTRLTVL.

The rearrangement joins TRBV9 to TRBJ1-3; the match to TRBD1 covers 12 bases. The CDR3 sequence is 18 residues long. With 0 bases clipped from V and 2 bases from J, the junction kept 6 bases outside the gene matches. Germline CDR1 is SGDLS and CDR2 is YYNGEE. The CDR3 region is CASSVGDGTGGPGNTIYF. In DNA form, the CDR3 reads TGTGCCAGCAGCGTAGGAGACGGGACAGGGGGCCCTGGAAACACCATATATTTT.

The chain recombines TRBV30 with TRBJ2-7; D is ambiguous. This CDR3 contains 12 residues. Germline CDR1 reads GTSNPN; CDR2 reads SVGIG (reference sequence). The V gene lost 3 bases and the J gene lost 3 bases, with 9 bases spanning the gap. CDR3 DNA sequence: TGTGCCTGGAGGGATTCTGGCTACGAGCAGTACTTC. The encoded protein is CAWRDSGYEQYF. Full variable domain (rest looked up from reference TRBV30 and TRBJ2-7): SQTIHQWPATLVQPVGSPLSLECTVEGTSNPNLYWYRQAAGRGLQLLFYSVGIGQISSEVPQNLSASRPQDRQFILSSKKLLLSDSGFYLCAWRDSGYEQYFGPGTRLTVT.

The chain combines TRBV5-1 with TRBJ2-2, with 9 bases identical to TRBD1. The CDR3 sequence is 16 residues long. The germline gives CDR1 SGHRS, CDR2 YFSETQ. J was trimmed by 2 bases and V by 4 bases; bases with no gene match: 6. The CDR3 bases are TGCGCCAGCAGCGGACCGGGACAGGGAAACACCGGGGAGCTGTTTTTT. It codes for CASSGPGQGNTGELFF.

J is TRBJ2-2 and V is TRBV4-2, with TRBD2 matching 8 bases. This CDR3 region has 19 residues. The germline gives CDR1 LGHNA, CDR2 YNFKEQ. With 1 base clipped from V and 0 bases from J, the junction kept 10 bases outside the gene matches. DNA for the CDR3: TGTGCCAGCAGCCAAGGACGGCGCAGCGGGAGCACGAACACCGGGGAGCTGTTTTTT. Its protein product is CASSQGRRSGSTNTGELFF.

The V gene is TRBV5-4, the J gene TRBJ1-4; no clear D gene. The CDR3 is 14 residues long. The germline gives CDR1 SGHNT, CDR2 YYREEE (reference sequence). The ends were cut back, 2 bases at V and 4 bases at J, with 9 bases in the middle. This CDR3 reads CASSFELSNEKLFF. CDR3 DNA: TGTGCCAGCAGCTTTGAACTGAGTAATGAAAAACTGTTTTTT.